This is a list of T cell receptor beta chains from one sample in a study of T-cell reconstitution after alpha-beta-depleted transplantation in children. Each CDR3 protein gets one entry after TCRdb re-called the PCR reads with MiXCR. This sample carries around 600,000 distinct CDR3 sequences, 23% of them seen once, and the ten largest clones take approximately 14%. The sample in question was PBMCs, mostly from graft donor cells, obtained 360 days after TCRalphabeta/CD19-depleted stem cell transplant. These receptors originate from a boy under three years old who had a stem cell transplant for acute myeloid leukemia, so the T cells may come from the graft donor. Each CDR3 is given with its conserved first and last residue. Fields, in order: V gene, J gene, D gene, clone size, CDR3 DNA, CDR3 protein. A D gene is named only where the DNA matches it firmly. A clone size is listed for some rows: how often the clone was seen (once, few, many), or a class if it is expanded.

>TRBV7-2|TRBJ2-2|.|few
TGTGCCAGCAGCTTAGGGGTCAGTTATGGATCCGCCGGGGAGCTGTTTTTT
CASSLGVSYGSAGELFF
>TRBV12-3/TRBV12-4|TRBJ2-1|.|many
TGTGCCAGCAGTCACAGGGCTGGGGGCCTTAATGAGCAGTTCTTC
CASSHRAGGLNEQFF
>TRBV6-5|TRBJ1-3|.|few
TGTGCCAGCAGTTCCGAACGGACCTCTGGAAACACCATATATTTT
CASSSERTSGNTIYF
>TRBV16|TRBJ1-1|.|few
TGTGCCAGCAGACACCGCGGGACATTTGAAGCTTTCTTT
CASRHRGTFEAFF
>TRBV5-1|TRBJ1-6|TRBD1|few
TGCGCCAGCAGCTTGGGGGACAGGGACGGTTCACCCCTCCACTTT
CASSLGDRDGSPLHF
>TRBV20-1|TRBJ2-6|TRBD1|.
TGCAGTGCTTCAGGGACAGGGTATTCTGGGGCCAACGTCCTGACTTTC
CSASGTGYSGANVLTF
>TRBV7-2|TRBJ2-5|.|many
TGTGCCAGCAGCTTAAATCCAGGGGTTAAAGAGACCCAGTACTTC
CASSLNPGVKETQYF
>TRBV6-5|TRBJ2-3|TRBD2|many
TGTGCCAGCAGTTACTCGGTAGCGGGGGAAGATACGCAGTATTTT
CASSYSVAGEDTQYF
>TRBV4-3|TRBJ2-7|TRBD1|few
TGCGCCAGCAGCCAAGAGCTGGACAGGGCCTCCTACGAGCAGTACTTC
CASSQELDRASYEQYF
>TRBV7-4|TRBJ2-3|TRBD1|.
TGTGCCAGCCCCTGGCAGGGGGACAACACAGATACGCAGTATTTT
CASPWQGDNTDTQYF
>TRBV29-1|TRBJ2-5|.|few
TGCAGCGTAAAGGGACGGCAAGAGACCCAGTACTTC
CSVKGRQETQYF
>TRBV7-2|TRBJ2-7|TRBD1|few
TGTGCCAGCAGCCCGGACAGGGTTGGTGCTCGGCAGTACTTC
CASSPDRVGARQYF
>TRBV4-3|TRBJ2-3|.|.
TGCGCCAGCAGCCAGGGGTATACGCAGTATTTT
CASSQGYTQYF
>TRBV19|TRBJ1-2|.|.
TGTGCCAGTAGTCCGGACACGAACTATGGCTACACCTTC
CASSPDTNYGYTF
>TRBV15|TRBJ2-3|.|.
TGTGCCACCAGCAGAGAGGTCCCAGGCACAGATACGCAGTATTTT
CATSREVPGTDTQYF
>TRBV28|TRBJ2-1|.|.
TGTGCCAGCAGTTTAACTAGCCCTACGTACAATGAGCAGTTCTTC
CASSLTSPTYNEQFF
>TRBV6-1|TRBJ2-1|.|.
TGTGCCAGCAGGGAGCATCGCTCCTACAATGAGCAGTTCTTC
CASREHRSYNEQFF
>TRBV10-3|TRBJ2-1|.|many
TGTGCCATCGGGAATGAGCAGTTCTTC
CAIGNEQFF
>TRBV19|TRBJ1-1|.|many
TGTGCCAGTAGTAATGCGGGAGTGCCATTGAACACTGAAGCTTTCTTT
CASSNAGVPLNTEAFF
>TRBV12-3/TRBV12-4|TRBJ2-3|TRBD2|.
TGTGCCAGCAGTCCATCCGGGACTAGCGGGGGCCAGCAAAGCGCAGATACGCAGTATTTT
CASSPSGTSGGQQSADTQYF